The 14 T cell receptor beta chains below were found in one sample sequenced in a study of human T cells and chemical hapten exposure. MiXCR, run by TCRdb on the RACE reads, gives a single entry per CDR3 protein. This sample has under 300,000 distinct CDR3 sequences; 7.5% to 9% occur once, and the top ten carry 0.9% to 1.5%. Time point specified: pre-sensitization, week 0. Indicated treatment: therapeutic diphenylcyclopropenone sensitization with weekly scalp DPC. The source was whole blood, collected in connection with sensitization to the hapten diphenylcyclopropenone (DPC). These receptors all stem from a man between 18 and 35 years old with alopecia areata. Some clones in this sample may be carry-over from other donors' samples.

The gene calls are TRBV29-1 and TRBJ1-1; TRBD1 agrees at 8 bases. CDR3 size: 14 residues. V lost 6 bases, J lost 1 base, and 7 bases stayed unmatched. The germline CDR1 and CDR2 sequences are SQVTM and ANQGSEA. CDR3 coding DNA: TGCAGCGTCATGACAGGGGAGACGAACACTGAAGCTTTCTTT. This sequence encodes CSVMTGETNTEAFF. Full variable domain (outside the CDR3, taken from reference TRBV29-1 and TRBJ1-1): SAVISQKPSRDICQRGTSLTIQCQVDSQVTMMFWYRQQPGQSLTLIATANQGSEATYESGFVIDKFPISRPNLTFSTLTVSNMSPEDSSIYLCSVMTGETNTEAFFGQGTRLTVV.

This clonotype was counted only a few times. The genes are TRBV5-1 and TRBJ2-5; 8 bases are a match to TRBD1. CDR3 length: 14 amino acids. The ends lost 4 bases at V and 4 bases at J; junction bases unmatched: 6. CDR1 is SGHRS and CDR2 is YFSETQ in the germline V gene. Here the CDR3 DNA reads TGCGCCAGCAGCCTACAGGGGGTATCAGAGACCCAGTACTTC. Translation: CASSLQGVSETQYF.

The table lists this clonotype with a few counts. This chain links TRBV11-2 with TRBJ2-7; tentatively, D is TRBD1 or TRBD2 (6 bases each). The V and J ends lost 4 bases and 0 bases respectively, with 16 bases between them. The CDR3 spans 16 residues. Germline V lookup: CDR1 SGHAT, CDR2 FQNNGV. The CDR3 spells CASSWGRDSSSYEQYF. DNA of the CDR3: TGTGCCAGCAGCTGGGGGCGGGACTCCAGCTCCTACGAGCAGTACTTC. Complete variable domain (other parts from reference TRBV11-2 and TRBJ2-7): EAGVAQSPRYKIIEKRQSVAFWCNPISGHATLYWYQQILGQGPKLLIQFQNNGVVDDSQLPKDRFSAERLKGVDSTLKIQPAKLEDSAVYLCASSWGRDSSSYEQYFGPGTRLTVT.

This chain uses TRBV7-2 with TRBJ1-4; no firm D call. CDR1 and CDR2 from the germline V gene are SGHTA and FQGNSA. This CDR3 is built from 14 residues. The V end was cut by 5 bases, the J end by 2 bases, with 9 bases between. The CDR3 loop reads CASSMGFTNEKLFF. Written as DNA, the CDR3 is TGTGCCAGCAGCATGGGGTTTACTAATGAAAAACTGTTTTTT.

In this sample, this clonotype turned up many times. The chain joins TRBV27 to TRBJ1-2; weak D call: TRBD1 (5 bases). Germline-derived CDR1 and CDR2 are MNHEY and SMNVEV (reference sequence). V dropped 6 bases and J dropped 5 bases, with 16 bases sitting between them. CDR3 size: 14 residues. The CDR3 region is CASSFRGASYGYTF. In DNA, the CDR3 is TGTGCCAGCAGCTTTAGGGGCGCGAGTTATGGCTACACCTTC.

This clonotype was observed a few times. One junction end does not reproduce the germline sequence, and a read error may be involved. The chain joins TRBV10-3 to TRBJ2-1; 7 positions match TRBD1. The CDR3 sequence is 14 residues long. Germline V gives CDR1 ENHRY, CDR2 SYGVKD. This CDR3 is CAISPGTAYNEQFF. CDR3 in DNA: TGTGCCATCAGTCCCGGGACAGCCTACAATGAGCAGTTCTTT.

This clonotype was picked up a small number of times. The chain recombines TRBV5-1 with TRBJ2-7, with TRBD2 identical over 12 bases. Trimming removed 3 bases from V and 4 bases from J; junction bases left unmatched: 8. Per germline, CDR1 SGHRS and CDR2 YFSETQ. The CDR3 has 16 residues. Here the CDR3 DNA reads TGCGCCAGCAGCTCACGCCCTAGCGGGGGGGAGTACGAGCAGTACTTC. Translating it yields CASSSRPSGGEYEQYF.

A few counts support this clonotype. V is TRBV7-2 and J is TRBJ2-7; D may be TRBD2 (6 bases). CDR3 length equals 14 residues. CDR1 is SGHTA and CDR2 is FQGNSA in the germline V gene. Between the trimmed V and J ends, which lost 3 bases and 4 bases, there was a span of 13 bases. In nucleotides, the CDR3 is TGTGCCAGCAGCTTCTTAGTCCGGGGGTACGAGCAGTACTTC. Its protein product is CASSFLVRGYEQYF.

CDR3 sequence: CASSVGPILLADTQYF. DNA for the CDR3: TGTGCCAGCAGCGTAGGGCCTATCTTATTGGCAGATACGCAGTATTTT. The chain employs TRBV9 and TRBJ2-3, with no clear D. Germline loops: CDR1 SGDLS, CDR2 YYNGEE. The V and J ends lost 0 bases and 4 bases respectively, with 15 bases between them. The CDR3 covers 16 residues. The full variable domain, with the rest looked up from reference TRBV9 and TRBJ2-3, is DSGVTQTPKHLITATGQRVTLRCSPRSGDLSVYWYQQSLDQGLQFLIQYYNGEERAKGNILERFSAQQFPDLHSELNLSSLELGDSALYFCASSVGPILLADTQYFGPGTRLTVL.

This clonotype was observed at least ten times. CDR3 region: CASSLVHNEQFF. For the CDR3, the DNA is TGTGCCAGCAGCTTAGTCCACAATGAGCAGTTCTTC. The rearrangement links TRBV7-9 to TRBJ2-1; D is uncertain. V was trimmed by 1 base and J by 5 bases, leaving 3 bases between them. CDR1 and CDR2 (germline): SEHNR, FQNEAQ (reference sequence). The CDR3 loop spans 12 amino acids.

The V call is TRBV7-6, the J call TRBJ2-2, with D perhaps matching TRBD1 or TRBD2 (5 bases each). Trimming removed 8 bases from V and 0 bases from J, with 10 bases in between. This CDR3 has 14 residues. Germline lookup yields CDR1 SGHVS and CDR2 FNYEAQ. CDR3 protein: CASVVGANTGELFF. The CDR3 DNA is TGTGCCAGCGTCGTGGGGGCGAACACCGGGGAGCTGTTTTTT. Full variable domain (remainder filled in from reference TRBV7-6 and TRBJ2-2): GAGVSQSPRYKVTKRGQDVALRCDPISGHVSLYWYRQALGQGPEFLTYFNYEAQQDKSGLPNDRFSAERPEGSISTLTIQRTEQRDSAMYRCASVVGANTGELFFGEGSRLTVL.

This chain connects TRBV3-1 to TRBJ2-3, with TRBD1 identical over 8 bases. There are 16 residues in the CDR3. The J segment lost 4 bases and the V segment lost 3 bases, leaving 9 bases of the junction unmatched. Germline CDR1 LGHDT, CDR2 YNNKEL (reference sequence). The CDR3 spells CASSQRRTGSPDTQYF. CDR3 nucleotides: TGTGCCAGCAGCCAGCGTAGGACAGGGAGTCCAGATACGCAGTATTTT.

This clonotype has a handful of counts. The rearrangement joins TRBV5-1 to TRBJ2-5; D is unclear. The germline CDR1 and CDR2 sequences are SGHRS and YFSETQ. This CDR3 is 15 amino acids long. V lost 2 bases to trimming and J lost 5 bases, with 16 bases between them. The CDR3 nucleotides read TGCGCCAGCAGCTTAAACCCGGGCGAGGTGGAGACCCAGTACTTC. Translation: CASSLNPGEVETQYF.

This clonotype has just a few counts. V is TRBV20-1 and J is TRBJ2-5; TRBD1 matches 8 bases. This CDR3 is built from 15 residues. Germline V gene data show CDR1 as DFQATT and CDR2 as SNEGSKA (reference sequence). Germline trimming cut 3 bases from V and 4 bases from J; bases unmatched to any gene: 10. CDR3 region: CSASASGGLGETQYF. CDR3 nucleotide sequence: TGCAGTGCTAGCGCGTCAGGGGGCCTAGGAGAGACCCAGTACTTC.